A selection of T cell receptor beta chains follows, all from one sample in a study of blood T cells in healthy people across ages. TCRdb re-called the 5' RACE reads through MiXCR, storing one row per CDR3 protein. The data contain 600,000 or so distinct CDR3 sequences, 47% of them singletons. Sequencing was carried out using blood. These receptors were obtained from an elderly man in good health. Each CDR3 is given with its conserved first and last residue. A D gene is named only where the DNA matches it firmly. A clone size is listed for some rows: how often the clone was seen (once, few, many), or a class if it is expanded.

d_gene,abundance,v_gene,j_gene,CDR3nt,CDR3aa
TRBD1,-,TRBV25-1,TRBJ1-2,TGTGCCAGCAGTGAATATAGGACAGGGGGCCTGGAGGGGGGCTACACCTTC,CASSEYRTGGLEGGYTF
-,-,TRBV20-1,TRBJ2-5,TGCAGTGTACATGGGGGCGGGGAGACCCAGTACTTC,CSVHGGGETQYF
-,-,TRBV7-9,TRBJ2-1,TGTGCCAGCAGCTTCCAGGGGATGATTGGGGAGCAGTTCTTC,CASSFQGMIGEQFF
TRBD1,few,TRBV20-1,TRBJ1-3,TGCAGTGCTAGGACAGGGGCAGGAAACACCATATATTTT,CSARTGAGNTIYF
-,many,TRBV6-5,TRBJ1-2,TGTGCCAGCAGTTACGACAGTTACGATGGCTACACCTTC,CASSYDSYDGYTF
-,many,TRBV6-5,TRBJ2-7,TGTGCCAGCAGCTTACGTGAGACATCCTCCTACGAGCAGTACTTC,CASSLRETSSYEQYF
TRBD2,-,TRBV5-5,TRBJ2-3,TGTGCCAGCAGCTGGGGGGGGTTAGCGGGAGGTACAGATACGCAGTATTTT,CASSWGGLAGGTDTQYF
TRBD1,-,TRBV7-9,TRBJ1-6,TGTGCCAGCAGCTCCGGACAGGGGGTTTCACCCCTCCACTTT,CASSSGQGVSPLHF
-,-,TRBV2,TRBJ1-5,TGTGCCAGCAGATCCCCCCCCGCAGGGGCCGATCAGCCCCAGCATTTT,CASRSPPAGADQPQHF
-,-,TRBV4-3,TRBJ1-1,TGCGCCAGCAGCGTCCGCGTCCAGGGTGGGACGAACACTGAAGCTTTCTTT,CASSVRVQGGTNTEAFF
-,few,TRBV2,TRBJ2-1,TGTGCCAGCAGTGAGCAGGGGATTGGCAATGAGCAGTTCTTC,CASSEQGIGNEQFF
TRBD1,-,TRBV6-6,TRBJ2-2,TGTGCCAGCATAAAGACCGGGACAGGCAACACCGGGGAGCTGTTTTTT,CASIKTGTGNTGELFF
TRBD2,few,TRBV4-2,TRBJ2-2,TGTGCCAGCAGCCAAGTCTCGGGAGGGAACACCGGGGAGCTGTTTTTT,CASSQVSGGNTGELFF
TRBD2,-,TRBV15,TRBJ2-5,TGTGCCACCACCCCGGGGTTAGCGGGAGAATCGGAGACCCAGTACTTC,CATTPGLAGESETQYF
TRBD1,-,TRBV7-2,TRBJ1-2,TGTGCCAGCACCCGCGAGACAGGGGGTTTTTCTAACTATGGCTACACCTTC,CASTRETGGFSNYGYTF
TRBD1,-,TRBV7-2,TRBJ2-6,TGTGCCAGCAGAGGACAGGGGGCTACTGGGGCCAACGTCCTGACTTTC,CASRGQGATGANVLTF
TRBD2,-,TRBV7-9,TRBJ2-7,TGTGCCAGCAGCTTAACACTAGCGGGAGGCGAGCAGTACTTC,CASSLTLAGGEQYF
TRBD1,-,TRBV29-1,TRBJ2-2,TGCAGCGTTGCCGCAGGGGGCGGCACCGGGGAGCTGTTTTTT,CSVAAGGGTGELFF
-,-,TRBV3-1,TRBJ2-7,TGTGCCAGCAGTCCCAGAGGACTAAGCGACGAGCAGTACTTC,CASSPRGLSDEQYF
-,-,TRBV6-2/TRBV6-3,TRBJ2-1,TGTGCCAGCAGTTATATGGCCACTACATACAATGAGCAGTTCTTC,CASSYMATTYNEQFF
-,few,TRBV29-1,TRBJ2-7,TGCAGCGTTGGGTGGGATATCGAGCAGTACTTC,CSVGWDIEQYF
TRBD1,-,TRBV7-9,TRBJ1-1,TGTGCCAGCAGCCCACGGACAGGGAGCCAGAACACTGAAGCTTTCTTT,CASSPRTGSQNTEAFF
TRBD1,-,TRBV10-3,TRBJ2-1,TGTGCCATCAGTGAGTCGAGCAGGGGGCAGGTCGATGAGCAGTTCTTC,CAISESSRGQVDEQFF
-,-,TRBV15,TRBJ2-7,TGTGCCACCAGCAGAGTGGGGAACGAGCAGTACTTC,CATSRVGNEQYF
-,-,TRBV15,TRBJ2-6,TGTGCCACTTCAGGGGCTGGGGCCAACGTCCTGACTTTC,CATSGAGANVLTF
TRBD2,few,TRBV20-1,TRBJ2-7,TGCAGGACGGGACTAGCCTACGAGCAGTACTTC,CRTGLAYEQYF
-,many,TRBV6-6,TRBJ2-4,TGTGCCAGCGGCCAAGGAGGGGACGAAAACATTCAGTACTTC,CASGQGGDENIQYF
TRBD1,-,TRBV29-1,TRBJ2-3,TGCAGCGTGGGGACAGCCACAGATACGCAGTATTTT,CSVGTATDTQYF
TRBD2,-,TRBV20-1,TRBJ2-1,TGCAGTGCTCTAGCGGCTCCCTCCTACAATGAGCAGTTCTTC,CSALAAPSYNEQFF
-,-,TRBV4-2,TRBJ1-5,TGTGCCAGCAGCCAAGAGGACAAACCCCAGCATTTT,CASSQEDKPQHF
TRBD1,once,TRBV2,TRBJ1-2,TGTGCCAGCAGAGCCTTCATTGGACAGGGGGCTGTTGGCTACACCTTC,CASRAFIGQGAVGYTF